A selection of T cell receptor beta chains follows, all from one sample in a study of tumor-infiltrating lymphocytes in primary liver carcinoma. Via MiXCR, TCRdb re-called the multiplex PCR reads, giving one row per CDR3 protein. The table lists about 78,000 distinct CDR3 sequences, about two thirds of them singletons, with roughly an eighth in the top ten. Material for sequencing was liver tumor tissue from sampling region 4. The receptors derive from a woman aged 55 to 70 with primary liver carcinoma and hepatitis B virus infection. Both conserved end residues are trimmed from each CDR3. The order of the fields is CDR3 length, J gene, V gene, CDR3 protein.

16,TRBJ1-1,TRBV11-2,ASSLHARGVSRNSEAF
12,TRBJ2-1,TRBV29-1,SVDLGGRGNGQF
12,TRBJ2-1,TRBV12-5,ASGSEVVYNEQF
11,TRBJ2-2,TRBV6-6,VTKTSNTGELF
12,TRBJ2-7,TRBV18,ASSPPGTPYEQY
14,TRBJ2-7,TRBV5-4,ASSPAGGRGDYEQY
16,TRBJ2-7,TRBV5-6,ASSLEWGVGGPSYGQY
12,TRBJ2-1,TRBV10-3,AAESGAGNNEQF
12,TRBJ2-7,TRBV12-3/TRBV12-4,VSSLIPGQYEQY
11,TRBJ2-7,TRBV10-2,ASSESGRYEQY
10,TRBJ2-1,TRBV12-3/TRBV12-4,ASSRLANEQL
14,TRBJ2-1,TRBV28,VSSYPVTSHPRGQF
15,TRBJ2-5,TRBV11-2,ASSFGQVASGKETQY
13,TRBJ2-1,TRBV11-2,ASNTTSGRGNEQF
16,TRBJ2-1,TRBV5-1,ANIPEPGGDRGRNEQF